This TCR beta chain is from a study of blood T cell repertoires in COVID-19. The trim removed 7 bases at V and 4 bases at J, leaving 11 bases unmatched. CDR3 length equals 14 residues. Germline V gene data show CDR1 as SQVTM and CDR2 as ANQGSEA. Grouping used clinical history reported by participants in a survey and questionnaire. TCRdb's copy holds only in-frame clones and misses some; the assay was immunoSEQ multiplex PCR. The sample lists 300,000 or so clones; roughly 86% were seen once. The source is a woman aged 50 to 65 who had been exposed to COVID-19. Specimen: PBMCs or T cells enriched from blood (not recorded which). This chain joins TRBV29-1 and TRBJ1-1; 8 nucleotides align to TRBD1. In nucleotides, the CDR3 is TGCAGCGGCCTAACAGGGGGAGGGAGCACTGAAGCTTTCTTT. This codes for CSGLTGGGSTEAFF.